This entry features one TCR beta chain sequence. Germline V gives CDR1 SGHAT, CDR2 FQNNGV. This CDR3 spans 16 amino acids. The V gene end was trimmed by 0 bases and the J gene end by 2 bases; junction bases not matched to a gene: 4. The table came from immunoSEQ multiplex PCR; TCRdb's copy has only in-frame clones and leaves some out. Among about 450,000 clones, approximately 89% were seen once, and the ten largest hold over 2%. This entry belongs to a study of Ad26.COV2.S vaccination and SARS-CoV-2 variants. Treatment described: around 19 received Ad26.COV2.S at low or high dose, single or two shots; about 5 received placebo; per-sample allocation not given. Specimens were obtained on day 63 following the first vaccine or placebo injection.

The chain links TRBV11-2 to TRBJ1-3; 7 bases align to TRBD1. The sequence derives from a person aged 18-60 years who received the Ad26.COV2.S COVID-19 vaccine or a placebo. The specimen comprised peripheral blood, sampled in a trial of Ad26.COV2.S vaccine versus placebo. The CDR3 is CASSLETGLAGNTIYF. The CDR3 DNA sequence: TGTGCCAGCAGCTTAGAGACAGGGCTGGCTGGAAACACCATATATTTT.